The 27 T cell receptor beta chains given below trace back to one sample, sequenced in a study of blood T cell repertoires in COVID-19. Profiling relied on immunoSEQ multiplex PCR, and the TCRdb table lists in-frame clones only, not all of them. Among more than 50,000 clones listed, over 90% were seen once. Specimen: peripheral blood. The source is a human donor in a cohort sampled during active COVID-19.

V usage is TRBV5-4 and J usage is TRBJ2-7; 9 positions agree with TRBD2. This CDR3 contains 15 residues. Per the germline V gene, CDR1 is SGHNT and CDR2 is YYREEE (reference sequence). Unmatched junction bases numbered 7, after V lost 1 base and J lost 5 bases. In nucleotides, the CDR3 is TGTGCCAGCAGCTTGATGGGACTAGCTGAGGACGAGCAGTACTTC. Encoded protein: CASSLMGLAEDEQYF.

The rearrangement links TRBV4-1 to TRBJ2-1; 7 bases match TRBD2. The germline V gene has CDR1 MGHRA and CDR2 YSYEKL. After removal of 0 bases from V and 8 bases from J, the junction contained 10 bases not matched to a gene. CDR3 length equals 16 residues. The CDR3 here is CASSQDVAGVRDEQFF. In nucleotides, the CDR3 is TGCGCCAGCAGCCAAGATGTGGCGGGAGTAAGAGATGAGCAGTTCTTC.

This clone was detected once. This rearrangement joins TRBV28 to TRBJ2-3; 8 bases align to TRBD2. The CDR3 length is 18 residues. The junction had 9 bases not matched to a gene; V was cut back by 1 base and J by 0 bases. Germline CDR1 MDHEN, CDR2 SYDVKM. CDR3 DNA sequence: TGTGCCAGCAGTTTATTCACCCCCTCTAGCGGGAGCACAGATACGCAGTATTTT. Encoded protein: CASSLFTPSSGSTDTQYF.

The chain carries TRBV6-5 and TRBJ1-3; D is undetermined. V lost 6 bases to trimming and J lost 4 bases, with 4 bases between them. The CDR3 runs to 11 residues. Germline V gene lookup returns CDR1 MNHEY and CDR2 SVGAGI. The CDR3 region is CASSRGNTIYF. CDR3 bases: TGTGCCAGCAGCAGGGGAAACACCATATATTTT.

This CDR3 is CASSLAGGSLYGYTF. CDR3 DNA: TGTGCCAGCAGTCTCGCGGGGGGTTCCTTATATGGCTACACCTTC. The J gene is TRBJ1-2, the V gene TRBV6-2 or TRBV6-3; weak D call: TRBD1 (5 bases). V lost 5 bases and J lost 5, with 18 bases in between. Germline V gene data show CDR1 as MNHEY and CDR2 as SVGEGT. The CDR3 has 15 amino acids.

J is TRBJ2-1 and V is TRBV6-2 or TRBV6-3, with TRBD2 matching 7 bases. From germline, CDR1 is MNHEY and CDR2 SVGEGT. The CDR3 contains 15 residues. The J segment lost 4 bases and the V segment lost 5 bases, leaving 8 bases of the junction unmatched. The DNA for the CDR3 is TGTGCCAGCAGTCTCCTCGGGGGGACTTACAATGAGCAGTTCTTC. This sequence encodes CASSLLGGTYNEQFF.

V usage is TRBV24-1 and J usage is TRBJ1-2; TRBD1 matches at 7 bases. The CDR3 is made up of 15 amino acids. After removal of 2 bases from V and 6 bases from J, the junction contained 8 bases not matched to a gene. Germline CDR1 and CDR2: KGHDR and SFDVKD. CDR3 protein: CATSDSGTVRNGYTF. In DNA form, the CDR3 reads TGTGCCACCAGTGATTCCGGGACAGTAAGGAATGGCTACACCTTC.

This chain joins TRBV9 and TRBJ2-2; 10 bases map to TRBD2. Germline lookup yields CDR1 SGDLS and CDR2 YYNGEE. This CDR3 region has 17 residues. V lost 4 bases and J lost 6; bases outside the gene matches: 12. CDR3 amino acids: CASSPRLAGDVAGELFF. For the CDR3, the DNA is TGTGCCAGCAGCCCCCGGCTAGCGGGAGATGTCGCCGGGGAGCTGTTTTTT. Full variable domain (remainder filled in from reference TRBV9 and TRBJ2-2): DSGVTQTPKHLITATGQRVTLRCSPRSGDLSVYWYQQSLDQGLQFLIQYYNGEERAKGNILERFSAQQFPDLHSELNLSSLELGDSALYFCASSPRLAGDVAGELFFGEGSRLTVL.

The chain employs TRBV11-2 and TRBJ1-6; tentative D call: TRBD1 (6 bases). Germline V gene data show CDR1 as SGHAT and CDR2 as FQNNGV. The CDR3 length is 13 residues. V lost 4 bases, J lost 10 bases, and 11 bases lay in between. The CDR3 loop reads CASSYQRGSPLHF. For the CDR3, the DNA is TGTGCCAGCAGCTACCAGAGGGGGTCACCCCTCCACTTT.

The V call is TRBV7-2, the J call TRBJ2-3; TRBD2 matches at 8 bases. CDR3 length equals 16 residues. Germline V CDR1 and CDR2: SGHTA, FQGNSA. Trimming cost V 0 bases and J 5 bases; bases outside gene matches: 7. CDR3 DNA: TGTGCCAGCAGCTTAGCTGTCGGCGGGGGGATAGATACGCAGTATTTT. This encodes CASSLAVGGGIDTQYF.

The chain combines TRBV11-3 with TRBJ2-2, with D perhaps matching TRBD2 (6 bases). This CDR3 region has 18 residues. Germline values: CDR1 SGHNT, CDR2 YENEEA. The V end lost 0 bases, the J end lost 0 bases, and 14 bases lay between the germline ends. DNA of the CDR3: TGTGCCAGCAGCTTAGATCCAGGAGGGGCAACGAACACCGGGGAGCTGTTTTTT. Encoded protein: CASSLDPGGATNTGELFF.

The chain combines TRBV6-5 with TRBJ2-1; D is ambiguous. V shed 8 bases and J shed 5 bases, with 13 bases lying between them. Germline values: CDR1 MNHEY, CDR2 SVGAGI. The CDR3 length is 13 residues. The CDR3 DNA reads as TGTGCCAGCTCCGGTAGCCTCGACAATGAGCAGTTCTTC. Translated, it gives CASSGSLDNEQFF.

The chain couples TRBV21-1 to TRBJ2-5; no check of the table's D call, TRBD1, against the DNA was made. TRBV21-1 is an annotated pseudogene. The CDR3 is made up of 15 amino acids. The DNA of the CDR3 is TGTGCCAGCAGCAAAGCGAGGGGGTCGAGCGAGACCCAGTACTTC. Protein product: CASSKARGSSETQYF.

The chain has TRBV7-2 and TRBJ2-3; 7 bases match TRBD1. CDR1 and CDR2 (germline): SGHTA, FQGNSA. V lost 3 bases and J lost 4; bases outside the gene matches: 10. The CDR3 runs 16 residues. The CDR3 DNA reads as TGTGCCAGCAGCTTTGAGGGGGCAGGGAGCCCAGATACGCAGTATTTT. This sequence encodes CASSFEGAGSPDTQYF.

The V call is TRBV6-5, the J call TRBJ1-1; possibly TRBD1 for D (5 bases). The V gene's germline CDR1 is MNHEY and CDR2 SVGAGI. This CDR3 has 13 residues. V lost 4 bases and J lost 5, with 11 bases in between. The CDR3 is CASSLGRGTEAFF. In DNA, the CDR3 is TGTGCCAGCAGTTTGGGGCGGGGGACTGAAGCTTTCTTT.

The chain employs TRBV19 and TRBJ1-4, with a tentative D call TRBD1 (6 bases). Trimming removed 4 bases from V and 2 bases from J, with 14 bases in between. Germline V gene sequence: CDR1 LNHDA, CDR2 SQIVND (reference sequence). CDR3 length: 16 amino acids. The CDR3 DNA sequence: TGTGCCAGTAGTACTGGACAGAAGCGTACTAATGAAAAACTGTTTTTT. This translates into CASSTGQKRTNEKLFF.

The chain uses TRBV6-4 and TRBJ2-1, with TRBD1 identical over 8 bases. The CDR3 is 14 amino acids. Trimming took 5 bases from V and 8 from J; bases not matched to a gene: 8. Germline-derived CDR1 and CDR2 are MRHNA and SNTAGT. For the CDR3, the DNA is TGTGCCAGCAGTCTGACAGGGGAGGTTGATGAGCAGTTCTTC. Translating it yields CASSLTGEVDEQFF.

The V gene is TRBV27, the J gene TRBJ2-1; 8 bases line up with TRBD2. With 2 bases clipped from V and 6 bases from J, the junction kept 9 bases outside the gene matches. Germline loops: CDR1 MNHEY, CDR2 SMNVEV (reference sequence). This CDR3 comprises 16 residues. Written as DNA, the CDR3 is TGTGCCAGCAGTTTAAGGGTAGCGGGAACGAGCAATGAGCAGTTCTTC. This translates into CASSLRVAGTSNEQFF.

This chain joins TRBV11-2 and TRBJ2-7; TRBD1 matches 7 bases. Trimming cost V 9 bases and J 1 base; bases outside gene matches: 9. The CDR3 is made up of 14 amino acids. Germline V CDR1 and CDR2: SGHAT, FQNNGV. In DNA form, the CDR3 reads TGTGCCAGTGCATTAGGGACAGAATCCTACGAGCAGTACGTC. It is translated as CASALGTESYEQYV.

This chain uses TRBV4-2 with TRBJ2-2; D is undetermined. The V end was cut by 3 bases, the J end by 5 bases, with 13 bases between. The length of the CDR3 is 15 residues. In germline, CDR1 is LGHNA, CDR2 YNFKEQ. The DNA of the CDR3 is TGTGCCAGCAGCCAGGAGAAAACGTTTACCGGGGAGCTGTTTTTT. It yields the protein CASSQEKTFTGELFF.

The chain combines TRBV27 with TRBJ2-5, with 13 bases aligning to TRBD2. The J segment lost 5 bases and the V segment lost 5 bases, leaving 11 bases of the junction unmatched. The CDR3 covers 17 residues. The germline gives CDR1 MNHEY, CDR2 SMNVEV (reference sequence). The CDR3 loop is CASSPLGLAGAGETQYF. The CDR3 DNA reads as TGTGCCAGCAGTCCTTTAGGACTAGCGGGGGCAGGGGAGACCCAGTACTTC.

V and J are TRBV28 and TRBJ2-7; TRBD2 aligns across 8 bases. This CDR3 has 13 amino acids. The germline CDR1 and CDR2 sequences are MDHEN and SYDVKM. The V and J ends lost 5 bases and 9 bases, in that order; junction bases with no gene match: 9. The CDR3 reads CASSTTSAKGQYF. Here the CDR3 DNA reads TGTGCCAGCAGTACGACTAGCGCCAAGGGGCAGTACTTC.

J is TRBJ1-1 and V is TRBV4-1, with D perhaps matching TRBD1 (6 bases). This CDR3 contains 17 residues. V shed 1 base and J shed 3 bases, with 18 bases lying between them. The germline V gene has CDR1 MGHRA and CDR2 YSYEKL. This CDR3 reads CASSQVELGGIDTEAFF. CDR3 bases: TGCGCCAGCAGCCAAGTTGAGTTAGGGGGTATAGACACTGAAGCTTTCTTT.

The CDR3 spells CASYSGGGLYNEQFF. In DNA, the CDR3 is TGTGCCAGCTACAGCGGGGGGGGCCTCTACAATGAGCAGTTCTTC. This rearrangement joins TRBV27 to TRBJ2-1; 10 bases line up with TRBD2. V was pared by 8 bases and J by 3 bases, with 7 bases of the junction left unmatched. Germline CDR1 is MNHEY and CDR2 is SMNVEV (reference sequence). The CDR3 has 15 amino acids.

This clone was observed a single time. V and J are TRBV5-1 and TRBJ1-4; no clear D gene. The V and J ends lost 0 bases and 10 bases respectively, with 7 bases between them. This CDR3 region has 12 residues. Germline V gives CDR1 SGHRS, CDR2 YFSETQ. CDR3 sequence: CASSLDSRKLFF. CDR3 DNA: TGCGCCAGCAGCTTGGATTCCAGAAAACTGTTTTTT.

This chain joins TRBV5-4 and TRBJ2-7; perhaps TRBD2 as D (6 bases). V lost 10 bases and J lost 2, with 19 bases in between. Per the germline V gene, CDR1 is SGHNT and CDR2 is YYREEE (reference sequence). The CDR3 is 14 residues long. The CDR3 is CAVQRGIDTYEQYV. The CDR3 DNA sequence: TGTGCCGTACAACGGGGGATAGATACCTACGAGCAGTACGTC.

This sequence joins TRBV6-1 and TRBJ2-7; 7 nucleotides agree with TRBD1. The V gene's germline CDR1 is MNHNS and CDR2 SASEGT. Trimming cost V 0 bases and J 1 base; bases outside gene matches: 3. The CDR3 covers 15 residues. The CDR3: CASSEAAGGSYEQYF. The DNA of the CDR3 is TGTGCCAGCAGTGAAGCGGCAGGGGGTTCCTACGAGCAGTACTTC.